The 15 T cell receptor beta chains below come from one sample, sequenced in a study of blood T cell repertoires in COVID-19. Profiled with immunoSEQ multiplex PCR; TCRdb holds only in-frame clones, not every one. Among 60,000 to 80,000 clones listed, around 82% were seen once. Sequencing used peripheral blood. The receptors derive from a man in his fifties with active COVID-19.

The chain couples TRBV4-1 to TRBJ2-7, with D perhaps TRBD2 (6 bases). Germline V gives CDR1 MGHRA, CDR2 YSYEKL. The CDR3 is 15 amino acids. The V gene lost 2 bases and the J gene lost 0 bases, with 11 bases spanning the gap. The CDR3 sequence is CASSQTQGGSYEQYF. The CDR3 DNA is TGCGCCAGCAGCCAAACCCAGGGAGGCTCCTACGAGCAGTACTTC.

The chain employs TRBV5-1 and TRBJ2-1; D is unclear. The V end was cut by 0 bases, the J end by 10 bases, with 20 bases between. The CDR3 contains 16 residues. Germline CDR1 SGHRS, CDR2 YFSETQ. For the CDR3, the DNA is TGCGCCAGCAGCTTGGCCCCGGCGAGCGCCAAATACGAGCAGTTCTTC. This codes for CASSLAPASAKYEQFF.

In this sample, this clone turned up a few times. The chain recombines TRBV18 with TRBJ2-1; D is undetermined. The CDR3 runs 14 residues. Trimming stripped 2 bases from V and 0 bases from J, with 5 bases between. Germline CDR1 KGHSH, CDR2 LQKENI. The CDR3 nucleotides are TGTGCCAGCTCACCATACAGCTCCTACAATGAGCAGTTCTTC. This translates into CASSPYSSYNEQFF.

The rearrangement joins TRBV5-5 to TRBJ2-2; D ambiguous. This CDR3 has 18 amino acids. Trimming took off 5 bases at V and 6 bases at J, with 26 bases between the two ends. CDR1 and CDR2 from the germline V gene are SGHKS and YYEKEE (reference sequence). The chain's CDR3 is CASRQSFLAHPPAGELFF. In nucleotides, the CDR3 is TGTGCCAGCAGGCAGAGCTTCTTAGCCCACCCCCCGGCCGGGGAGCTGTTTTTT.

This clone was detected once. The chain links TRBV5-4 to TRBJ2-6; possibly TRBD1 for D (5 bases). Deletions cut 0 bases from V and 4 bases from J, with 20 bases between. Germline CDR1 and CDR2: SGHNT and YYREEE (reference sequence). CDR3 length: 19 residues. Here the CDR3 reads CASSLGQLSLIGGANVLTF. The CDR3 DNA reads TGTGCCAGCAGCTTGGGACAGCTCTCTTTAATAGGAGGGGCCAACGTCCTGACTTTC.

CDR3 amino acids: CASSINGLAGVSSYNEQFF. The CDR3 coding sequence is TGTGCCAGTAGTATAAATGGACTAGCGGGGGTAAGCTCCTACAATGAGCAGTTCTTC. The chain couples TRBV19 to TRBJ2-1; TRBD2 agrees at 13 bases. Trimming removed 2 bases from V and 0 bases from J; junction bases left unmatched: 7. Germline V lookup: CDR1 LNHDA, CDR2 SQIVND (reference sequence). The CDR3 length is 19 residues.

The table lists this clone with a count of one. The chain is built from TRBV10-3 and TRBJ1-1; 8 nucleotides agree with TRBD1. V lost 7 bases, J lost 1 base, and 2 bases stayed unmatched. This CDR3 comprises 13 residues. Germline V gene lookup returns CDR1 ENHRY and CDR2 SYGVKD. Here the CDR3 reads CAITGQANTEAFF. The CDR3 coding sequence is TGTGCCATCACGGGACAGGCGAACACTGAAGCTTTCTTT.

This clone was counted a few times. This CDR3 is CASSLDRGTYGYTF. The CDR3 DNA reads as TGTGCCAGCAGCTTAGACAGGGGAACCTATGGCTACACCTTC. The chain carries TRBV7-9 and TRBJ1-2; 7 nucleotides agree with TRBD1. This CDR3 spans 14 amino acids. The germline V gene has CDR1 SEHNR and CDR2 FQNEAQ (reference sequence). With V trimmed by 1 base and J by 4 bases, 3 bases remained unmatched.

The chain is built from TRBV15 and TRBJ1-2, with 11 bases matching TRBD1. J was trimmed by 2 bases and V by 2 bases; bases with no gene match: 7. This CDR3 has 17 residues. From germline, CDR1 is LNHNV and CDR2 YYDKDF (reference sequence). The CDR3 region has the DNA TGTGCCACCAGCAGACCTAAGGGACAGGGGGTAAACTATGGCTACACCTTC. Its translation: CATSRPKGQGVNYGYTF. Full variable domain (missing parts from reference TRBV15 and TRBJ1-2): DAMVIQNPRYQVTQFGKPVTLSCSQTLNHNVMYWYQQKSSQAPKLLFHYYDKDFNNEADTPDNFQSRRPNTSFCFLDIRSPGLGDTAMYLCATSRPKGQGVNYGYTFGSGTRLTVV.

J is TRBJ1-4 and V is TRBV4-1, with 9 bases identical to TRBD1. Unmatched junction bases numbered 9, after V lost 6 bases and J lost 7 bases. There are 15 residues in the CDR3. CDR1 and CDR2 from the germline V gene are MGHRA and YSYEKL. CDR3 sequence reads: CASRFPGQGVEKLFF. DNA of the CDR3: TGCGCCAGCAGGTTCCCGGGACAGGGTGTTGAAAAACTGTTTTTT.

The chain combines TRBV27 with TRBJ2-7; 7 bases are a match to TRBD1. Germline V gene sequence: CDR1 MNHEY, CDR2 SMNVEV (reference sequence). Trimming cost V 4 bases and J 4 bases; bases outside gene matches: 10. The CDR3 has 15 residues. This chain's CDR3 is CASSYRGPPTYEQYF. The CDR3 DNA is TGTGCCAGCAGTTACAGGGGTCCCCCCACATACGAGCAGTACTTC.

The chain uses TRBV11-2 and TRBJ1-1; D is possibly TRBD1 (5 bases). Deletions cut 5 bases from V and 5 bases from J, with 18 bases between. The germline V gene encodes CDR1 SGHAT and CDR2 FQNNGV. The CDR3 runs to 15 residues. This CDR3 reads CASSLGPGWGTEAFF. The CDR3 bases are TGTGCCAGCAGCCTCGGCCCAGGGTGGGGAACTGAAGCTTTCTTT.

The chain combines TRBV18 with TRBJ2-7, with 11 nucleotides matching TRBD1. Trimming removed 2 bases from V and 7 bases from J; junction bases left unmatched: 13. CDR3 length: 17 amino acids. Germline loops: CDR1 KGHSH, CDR2 LQKENI. For the CDR3, the DNA is TGTGCCAGCTCACCATTGTCCGGGACAGGGGGATTTGGGGAGCAGTACTTC. Protein product: CASSPLSGTGGFGEQYF.

The V and J genes are TRBV6-5 and TRBJ2-6; D might be TRBD1 (5 bases). Trimming shortened V by 0 bases and J by 1 base, and 7 bases separated the two germline ends. The germline V gene encodes CDR1 MNHEY and CDR2 SVGAGI. The CDR3 sequence is 16 residues long. CDR3: CASSYSRGSGANVLTF. CDR3 DNA sequence: TGTGCCAGCAGTTACTCTAGGGGATCTGGGGCCAACGTCCTGACTTTC.

The chain joins TRBV7-2 to TRBJ2-5, with 9 bases that match TRBD2. The CDR3 is 15 residues long. J lost 4 bases, V lost 1 base, and 4 bases had no gene match. Germline V gene lookup returns CDR1 SGHTA and CDR2 FQGNSA. The CDR3 is CASSLERGVRETQYF. In nucleotides, the CDR3 is TGTGCCAGCAGCTTAGAGCGGGGGGTAAGAGAGACCCAGTACTTC.